This T cell receptor (beta chain) comes out of a study of cytomegalovirus exposure and HLA in healthy donors. General study findings and limits: Across donors, most TCRs were seen rarely, yet some public ones were widespread. The study flagged some 170 TCR beta chains as cytomegalovirus-associated. A cluster of highly shared sequence variants was likely a sequencing artifact. Being productive about 87% or about 30% of the time was typical of most TCR beta V segments in an earlier analysis.

Germline loops: CDR1 SGHRS, CDR2 YFSETQ. The CDR3 covers 18 residues. Trimming at V came to 4 bases and at J to 3 bases, leaving 9 bases not matched to a gene. Concerning this clone itself: As yet, its antigen is unknown.

Primers for the PCR totalled 60 Vbeta and 13 Jbeta. Here immunoSEQ multiplex PCR was the method, and the copy in TCRdb shows in-frame clones only, minus some. The sample has 100,000 to 120,000 clones; approximately 80% are singletons. The material sequenced was PBMCs. The chain has TRBV5-1 and TRBJ2-1, with 14 bases lining up with TRBD2. The receptor comes from a woman under 30 in good health and CMV-seronegative. This CDR3 reads CASSLGLAGGPLYNEQFF. The DNA of the CDR3 is TGCGCCAGCAGCCTCGGACTAGCGGGGGGACCGCTCTACAATGAGCAGTTCTTC.